This TCR beta chain came from a study of T cells in Graves' hyperthyroidism and ophthalmopathy. There are many counts of this clonotype. Template material for amplifying TCR beta CDR3 regions consisted of RNA transcripts. Primed by the HTBI set, a first-round RT-PCR was run on the TCR CDR3. One entry per CDR3 protein results from TCRdb running MiXCR on the multiplex PCR reads. The data contain around 200,000 distinct CDR3 sequences, about a sixth of them singletons. This CDR3 spans 13 amino acids. Trimming took 3 bases from V and 7 from J, leaving 7 bases between them. The specimen was blood. This TCR was recovered from a woman between 45 and 65 years old with Graves' hyperthyroidism. The chain recombines TRBV12-3 or TRBV12-4 with TRBJ1-6, with D perhaps matching TRBD1 (5 bases). Here the CDR3 reads CASSLGQNSPLHF. CDR3 in DNA: TGTGCCAGCAGTTTGGGGCAGAATTCACCCCTCCACTTT.